Listed below are T cell receptor beta chains from one sample, sequenced in a study of CD8+ T cells in alopecia areata. The repertoire was sequenced with immunoSEQ multiplex PCR; TCRdb's copy has only in-frame clones and lacks some. The sample records some 200,000 clones, around 56% being singletons. The sequences come from CD4+ T cells sorted from blood, collected at week 4, from a patient treated with tofacitinib. These receptors all stem from a human donor with alopecia areata. CDR3s include the opening cysteine and the closing phenylalanine or tryptophan. Each record gives: V gene, J gene, D gene, CDR3 protein. The D gene is left open where the match is weak.

>TRBV2|TRBJ1-5|.
CASSDDQPQHF
>TRBV7-2|TRBJ2-5|.
CASSFRGAQETQYF
>TRBV29-1|TRBJ1-1|.
CSVETTEAFF
>TRBV2|TRBJ1-1|.
CASSGPTSTTEAFF
>TRBV7-9|TRBJ2-7|TRBD1
CASSLGQGLAYEQYF
>TRBV30|TRBJ1-2|TRBD1
CAWAEGQGAGYTF
>TRBV30|TRBJ2-2|.
CAWSVRGGTGELFF
>TRBV29-1|TRBJ1-2|.
CSVELEYTSNYGYTF
>TRBV7-2|TRBJ2-5|.
CASSSRPGTAQETQYF
>TRBV7-2|TRBJ1-5|.
CASSLRSGSNQPQHF
>TRBV6-4|TRBJ1-6|TRBD1
CASSEDRVHSPLHF
>TRBV11-1|TRBJ2-1|.
CASSLGKGNEQFF
>TRBV5-6|TRBJ2-5|.
CASSSDTGLGKETQYF
>TRBV4-1|TRBJ1-2|TRBD1
CASSPEGQGLGYTF
>TRBV29-1|TRBJ2-4|.
CSVRASKNIQYF
>TRBV15|TRBJ2-7|TRBD1
CATSRSQGAGEQYF
>TRBV30|TRBJ1-6|TRBD1
CAWRGGQGANSPLHF
>TRBV11-2|TRBJ2-7|.
CASGLLTGTFYEQYF
>TRBV30|TRBJ2-4|.
CAWSTRRIAKNIQYF
>TRBV7-2|TRBJ2-2|TRBD1
CASSRPRTGPNTGELFF
>TRBV29-1|TRBJ2-3|.
CSAEGGEDTQYF
>TRBV2|TRBJ1-6|.
CASSTKPYNSPLHF
>TRBV30|TRBJ1-1|TRBD1
CAWSGQGGAEAFF
>TRBV2|TRBJ2-5|.
CASAGVRGQETQYF
>TRBV4-3|TRBJ1-1|.
CASSRGPNTEAFF
>TRBV2|TRBJ2-5|.
CASSEQGQETQYF
>TRBV4-3|TRBJ1-1|.
CASSQERGNTEAFF
>TRBV15|TRBJ2-1|TRBD2
CATSRGSGDHDINEQFF
>TRBV6-5|TRBJ2-5|TRBD2
CASSTAGGRETQYF
>TRBV30|TRBJ2-5|.
CAWSGVETQYF
>TRBV2|TRBJ1-2|.
CASSEEGRYGYTF
>TRBV10-3|TRBJ2-7|.
CAIRREIGPYEQYF
>TRBV19|TRBJ1-6|.
CASSIRGRGSPLHF
>TRBV27|TRBJ1-5|.
CASSRYLTEQSQHF
>TRBV29-1|TRBJ1-5|TRBD1
CSVGDSYSNQPQHF
>TRBV7-2|TRBJ2-6|.
CASSSTLSGANVLTF
>TRBV30|TRBJ2-5|TRBD2
CAWGGRGGQETQYF
>TRBV12-2|TRBJ1-1|.
CASRLLGQGNTEAFF
>TRBV4-2|TRBJ2-6|TRBD2
CASSQELVTSGSGANVLTF
>TRBV30|TRBJ1-1|.
CAWNRDNTEAFF
>TRBV4-1|TRBJ2-5|.
CASSPAGAETQYF
>TRBV29-1|TRBJ1-1|.
CSVWDPGIEAFF
>TRBV7-9|TRBJ2-2|.
CAGGTLNTGELFF
>TRBV2|TRBJ2-1|.
CASSEDRNLNEQFF
>TRBV30|TRBJ1-1|TRBD1
CAWSPDRDKAFF
>TRBV2|TRBJ1-1|.
CASSFGGTVPEAFF
>TRBV25-1|TRBJ2-1|.
CASSDSRLYNEQFF
>TRBV2|TRBJ2-3|.
CASRGRDTQYF
>TRBV11-2|TRBJ2-1|.
CASRSRPLSQFF
>TRBV30|TRBJ2-5|.
CACRQGGGETQYF
>TRBV2|TRBJ1-5|.
CASSENYSYQPQHF
>TRBV30|TRBJ2-5|TRBD2
CAWSRLAGEAETQYF
>TRBV29-1|TRBJ2-5|.
CSASNQETQYF